This T cell receptor (beta chain) stems from a study of CD8+ T cells in alopecia areata. Study-wide context: Tofacitinib dosing lasted 6 to 18 months, which was then followed by 6 months off drug. Study-level findings and limits: When scalp samples are sequenced, resident alphabeta T cells of normal skin are also captured. Persistence in scalp and blood during tofacitinib was observed for many expanded lesional clones.

Treatment here: oral pan-JAK inhibitor, 5-10 mg twice daily. The investigators collected lesional scalp punch biopsies and peripheral blood from alopecia areata patients. Notes on this clone: Its target is not known.

It was cDNA, reverse transcribed from extracted RNA, that served as the sequencing template. Sequenced by immunoSEQ multiplex PCR; TCRdb stores in-frame clones only, minus some. The data contain about 200,000 clones, about three fifths of them singletons. The specimen comprised CD4+ T cells sorted from blood, sampled at week 4, from a patient treated with tofacitinib. This sequence originates from a human donor with alopecia areata.

The CDR3 bases are TGTGCCAGCAGTTACCAGGGACTAACCTACACAGATACGCAGTATTTT. Translating it yields CASSYQGLTYTDTQYF. The V and J genes are TRBV6-5 and TRBJ2-3, with 7 bases that match TRBD2. CDR3 length equals 16 residues. J gave up 2 bases and V 2 bases, and 7 bases lay outside the gene matches. CDR1 and CDR2 (germline): MNHEY, SVGAGI.